The 27 T cell receptor beta chains reported below all come from one sample, sequenced in a study of blood T cell repertoires in COVID-19. The method was immunoSEQ multiplex PCR; TCRdb's version includes in-frame clones alone and lacks a portion of them. The repertoire has 200,000 to 300,000 clones, over 75% of them found once; the top ten carry around 7.8%. The sequencing input was peripheral blood. The receptors stem from a human donor in a cohort sampled during active COVID-19.

There are a few counts of this clone. J is TRBJ2-7 and V is TRBV15; TRBD1 might be the D (5 bases). Trimming stripped 2 bases from V and 2 bases from J, with 10 bases between. Germline CDR1 reads LNHNV; CDR2 reads YYDKDF (reference sequence). This CDR3 has 14 residues. The CDR3 region is CATSRPDKTYEQYF. DNA for the CDR3: TGTGCCACCAGCAGACCGGACAAGACCTACGAGCAGTACTTC.

This sequence joins TRBV5-4 and TRBJ2-7; 8 nucleotides agree with TRBD2. Germline V CDR1 and CDR2: SGHNT, YYREEE (reference sequence). V was pared by 4 bases and J by 5 bases, with 8 bases of the junction left unmatched. This CDR3 is 14 amino acids long. DNA for the CDR3: TGTGCCAGCAGCGACACCGGGACTAGAAACGAGCAGTACTTC. Translated, it gives CASSDTGTRNEQYF.

The chain links TRBV3-1 (or the pseudogene TRBV3-2) to TRBJ2-2; TRBD1 might be the D (6 bases). V was cut by 3 bases and J by 6 bases, with 14 bases left in between. The V gene's germline CDR1 is LGHDT and CDR2 YNNKEL (reference sequence). The CDR3 loop spans 15 amino acids. The CDR3 sequence is CASSQPNRDPGELFF. As DNA, the CDR3 is TGTGCCAGCAGCCAGCCGAACAGGGATCCCGGGGAGCTGTTTTTT.

The genes are TRBV29-1 and TRBJ1-3, with D perhaps matching TRBD1 (5 bases). CDR3 size: 13 residues. Trimming stripped 3 bases from V and 2 bases from J, with 8 bases between. Germline assignment: CDR1 SQVTM and CDR2 ANQGSEA. CDR3 in DNA: TGCAGCGTTGAGGCAGGGCCTGGAAACACCATATATTTT. Its translation is CSVEAGPGNTIYF.

This chain uses TRBV18 with TRBJ1-1; 10 bases are shared with TRBD1. CDR1 is KGHSH, CDR2 LQKENI, per germline. The CDR3 has 21 residues. V lost 5 bases, J lost 4 bases, and 25 bases stayed unmatched. This CDR3 reads CASSITWDRGETIEGGTEAFF. In DNA form, the CDR3 reads TGTGCCAGCTCAATTACGTGGGACAGGGGTGAGACTATCGAGGGTGGCACTGAAGCTTTCTTT.

This clone was detected only once. At one of its ends the junction is not consistent with the germline gene, which may arise from a read error. The rearrangement uses TRBV7-7 and TRBJ2-3, with D maybe TRBD2 (5 bases). The CDR3 runs 15 residues. Germline CDR1 and CDR2: SSHAT and FNYEAQ (reference sequence). The CDR3 loop is CASSPVAGVGGTQYF. The CDR3 coding sequence is TGTGCTAGCAGCCCCGTGGCCGGGGTAGGTGGTACGCAGTATTTT.

The chain uses TRBV28 and TRBJ1-1, with D maybe TRBD1 (6 bases). CDR1 is MDHEN and CDR2 is SYDVKM in the germline V gene. The germline V and J ends were trimmed by 1 base and 4 bases, with 28 bases remaining between them. This CDR3 spans 20 amino acids. The DNA of the CDR3 is TGTGCCAGCAGTTTATCGCCGTTTAATGTTAACAGGGTGGTTGGCACTGAAGCTTTCTTT. As protein: CASSLSPFNVNRVVGTEAFF.

The chain uses TRBV29-1 and TRBJ2-7; D call uncertain. The V end lost 4 bases, the J end lost 4 bases, and 11 bases lay between the germline ends. The CDR3 totals 12 residues. Germline CDR1 is SQVTM and CDR2 is ANQGSEA. DNA of the CDR3: TGCAGCGTTGGTCTCCGAGGTTACGAGCAGTACTTC. The encoded protein is CSVGLRGYEQYF.

This chain uses TRBV5-1 with TRBJ2-2; 8 positions agree with TRBD1. Germline-derived CDR1 and CDR2 are SGHRS and YFSETQ. The CDR3 loop spans 15 amino acids. Trimming at V came to 2 bases and at J to 3 bases, leaving 3 bases not matched to a gene. CDR3 coding DNA: TGCGCCAGCAGCTTTGACAGGGGTGACACCGGGGAGCTGTTTTTT. Its translation is CASSFDRGDTGELFF.

This chain joins TRBV29-1 and TRBJ1-5; TRBD1 is a possible D gene (6 bases). Germline CDR1 SQVTM, CDR2 ANQGSEA. The CDR3 runs to 13 residues. V lost 7 bases and J 5 bases, leaving 15 bases between the germline ends. The CDR3 DNA sequence: TGCAGCGCCAGCACAGGGAGGGATCAGCCCCAGCATTTT. Translated: CSASTGRDQPQHF.

The chain combines TRBV27 with TRBJ2-7; D is undetermined. Germline-derived CDR1 and CDR2 are MNHEY and SMNVEV (reference sequence). CDR3 size: 14 residues. The V end lost 4 bases, the J end lost 0 bases, and 10 bases lay between the germline ends. CDR3 nucleotides: TGTGCCAGCAGTTCCCACCCGAGCTCCTACGAGCAGTACTTC. It encodes CASSSHPSSYEQYF.

The rearrangement joins TRBV28 to TRBJ2-1, with 9 nucleotides matching TRBD2. The CDR3 loop spans 17 amino acids. The germline V gene has CDR1 MDHEN and CDR2 SYDVKM. V lost 6 bases and J lost 9; bases outside the gene matches: 18. This chain's CDR3 is CASSSAGGADGGGEQFF. The CDR3 DNA is TGTGCCAGCAGCTCCGCGGGGGGGGCTGACGGTGGTGGTGAGCAGTTCTTC.

For this clone: Additional DNA sequences in this sample encode the identical CDR3. The gene calls are TRBV5-1 and TRBJ2-2; 7 bases align to TRBD1. J gave up 1 base and V 5 bases, and 5 bases lay outside the gene matches. Germline loops: CDR1 SGHRS, CDR2 YFSETQ. This CDR3 is built from 15 residues. CDR3 bases: TGCGCCAGCAGTACGGGACAGAGGAACACCGGGGAGCTGTTTTTT. Encoded protein: CASSTGQRNTGELFF.

Regarding this clone: The sample carries other DNA sequences with the same CDR3. The chain employs TRBV18 and TRBJ2-5; D is uncertain. Germline assignment: CDR1 KGHSH and CDR2 LQKENI. V dropped 3 bases and J dropped 2 bases, with 4 bases sitting between them. This CDR3 is built from 12 residues. The CDR3 DNA is TGTGCCAGCTCACCGCGACAAGAGACCCAGTACTTC. Its protein product is CASSPRQETQYF.

This chain links TRBV21-1 with TRBJ1-2; the table's D call TRBD1 went unverified against the DNA. TRBV21-1 is a documented pseudogene. The CDR3 loop spans 14 amino acids. CDR3 in amino acids: CASSTRQGSEGYTF. CDR3 DNA: TGTGCCAGCAGCACGAGGCAGGGGAGTGAGGGCTACACCTTC.

The chain carries TRBV29-1 and TRBJ2-7, with D possibly TRBD1 on 6 matching bases. This CDR3 region has 11 residues. The V gene's germline CDR1 is SQVTM and CDR2 ANQGSEA. Deletions cut 6 bases from V and 3 bases from J, with 9 bases between. Written as DNA, the CDR3 is TGCAGCGTGGACAGTAACTACGAGCAGTACTTC. The encoded protein is CSVDSNYEQYF.

This rearrangement joins TRBV10-1 to TRBJ2-7; D might be TRBD2 (5 bases). The CDR3 contains 14 residues. In germline, CDR1 is WNHNN, CDR2 SYGVQD (reference sequence). Between the trimmed V and J ends, which lost 9 bases and 2 bases, there was a span of 17 bases. The CDR3 region has the DNA TGCGCCAGTAAATCGAGCGAGGGTACCTACGAGCAGTACTTC. Protein sequence: CASKSSEGTYEQYF.

The CDR3 DNA reads as TGTGCCAGCAGCCCACGTGACATTCCCTACAATGAGCAGTTCTTC. It is translated as CASSPRDIPYNEQFF. This chain connects TRBV7-6 to TRBJ2-1; no clear D. Germline V lookup: CDR1 SGHVS, CDR2 FNYEAQ. The CDR3 has 15 amino acids. The V end lost 5 bases, the J end lost 2 bases, and 13 bases lay between the germline ends.

The rearrangement links TRBV4-2 to TRBJ2-7, with 9 bases that match TRBD2. The CDR3 has 16 residues. Trimming took 0 bases from V and 4 from J; bases not matched to a gene: 7. Germline-derived CDR1 and CDR2 are LGHNA and YNFKEQ. The CDR3 region is CASSQDWASGNYEQYF. CDR3 nucleotides: TGTGCCAGCAGCCAAGATTGGGCTAGCGGGAATTACGAGCAGTACTTC.

This clone has only a few counts. The J gene is TRBJ2-5, the V gene TRBV2; 12 positions agree with TRBD2. The CDR3 sequence is 18 residues long. The V and J ends lost 3 bases and 2 bases, in that order; junction bases with no gene match: 10. Germline lookup yields CDR1 SNHLY and CDR2 FYNNEI. Here the CDR3 DNA reads TGTGCCAGCAGTGAGAAGCTAGCGGGAGGGCTATCGCAAGAGACCCAGTACTTC. Protein product: CASSEKLAGGLSQETQYF. Filled out from reference TRBV2 and TRBJ2-5, the complete variable domain reads EPEVTQTPSHQVTQMGQEVILRCVPISNHLYFYWYRQILGQKVEFLVSFYNNEISEKSEIFDDQFSVERPDGSNFTLKIRSTKLEDSAMYFCASSEKLAGGLSQETQYFGPGTRLLVL.

The genes are TRBV5-1 and TRBJ2-2; 9 bases map to TRBD1. Germline CDR1 is SGHRS and CDR2 is YFSETQ. Germline trimming cut 4 bases from V and 5 bases from J; bases unmatched to any gene: 6. This CDR3 is 15 amino acids long. Here the CDR3 DNA reads TGCGCCAGCAGCCTGGGACAGGGAGGAACCGGGGAGCTGTTTTTT. Amino acid sequence: CASSLGQGGTGELFF.

The chain carries TRBV7-6 and TRBJ2-5, with D possibly TRBD1 on 6 matching bases. Trimming stripped 1 base from V and 5 bases from J, with 14 bases between. This CDR3 region has 15 residues. The germline CDR1 and CDR2 sequences are SGHVS and FNYEAQ. The CDR3 sequence is CASSLEGVDIETQYF. The DNA of the CDR3 is TGTGCCAGCAGCTTAGAGGGGGTCGATATTGAGACCCAGTACTTC.

The J gene is TRBJ2-7, the V gene TRBV5-1, with TRBD2 identical over 9 bases. Germline V gene sequence: CDR1 SGHRS, CDR2 YFSETQ. The J segment lost 1 base and the V segment lost 5 bases, leaving 19 bases of the junction unmatched. The CDR3 sequence is 19 residues long. In nucleotides, the CDR3 is TGCGCCAGCAGAGTCCAGCCGGGACTAGCAACCCCTTCGTCCTACGAGCAGTACTTC. Protein sequence: CASRVQPGLATPSSYEQYF.

This chain uses TRBV6-4 with TRBJ1-2; 7 positions agree with TRBD1. After removal of 5 bases from V and 4 bases from J, the junction contained 13 bases not matched to a gene. The germline gives CDR1 MRHNA, CDR2 SNTAGT. The CDR3 is 16 amino acids. The CDR3 sequence is CASSPTRIQGVYGYTF. In DNA form, the CDR3 reads TGTGCCAGCAGTCCCACCAGGATTCAGGGGGTCTATGGCTACACCTTC.

The chain has TRBV10-2 and TRBJ2-2; D may be TRBD2 (6 bases). Germline-derived CDR1 and CDR2 are WSHSY and SAAADI. This CDR3 spans 14 amino acids. The V gene lost 7 bases and the J gene lost 2 bases, with 11 bases spanning the gap. CDR3 in amino acids: CASTPGLNTGELFF. The CDR3 DNA follows: TGCGCCAGCACTCCCGGACTAAACACCGGGGAGCTGTTTTTT.

This clone was seen just once. The chain links TRBV7-9 to TRBJ2-3; TRBD2 agrees at 11 bases. The CDR3 is 16 amino acids. Germline V lookup: CDR1 SEHNR, CDR2 FQNEAQ (reference sequence). The J segment lost 3 bases and the V segment lost 6 bases, leaving 8 bases of the junction unmatched. The CDR3 region has the DNA TGTGCCAGCAGGGGCGGACTAGCGGGCAGAACAGATACGCAGTATTTT. Its protein product is CASRGGLAGRTDTQYF.

The CDR3 coding sequence is TGCGCCAGCAGCCAAGATTTGGGCCCCCAGCATTTT. Protein product: CASSQDLGPQHF. The chain employs TRBV4-1 and TRBJ1-5; no firm D call. The CDR3 is made up of 12 amino acids. The germline gives CDR1 MGHRA, CDR2 YSYEKL. The V end lost 0 bases, the J end lost 10 bases, and 7 bases lay between the germline ends.